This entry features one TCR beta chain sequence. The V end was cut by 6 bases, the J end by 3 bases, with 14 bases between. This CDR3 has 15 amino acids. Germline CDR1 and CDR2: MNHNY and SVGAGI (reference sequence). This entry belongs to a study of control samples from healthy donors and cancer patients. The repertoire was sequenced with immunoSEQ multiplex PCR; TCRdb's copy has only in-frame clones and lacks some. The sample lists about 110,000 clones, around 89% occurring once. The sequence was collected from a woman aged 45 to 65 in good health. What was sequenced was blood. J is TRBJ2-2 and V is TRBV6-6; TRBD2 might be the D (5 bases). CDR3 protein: CASSYMGEDTGELFF. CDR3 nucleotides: TGTGCCAGCAGCTATATGGGAGAGGACACCGGGGAGCTGTTTTTT.